One sample yielded the 12 T cell receptor beta chains listed below, sequenced in a study of blood T cell repertoires in COVID-19. Clones were read by immunoSEQ multiplex PCR, and TCRdb kept only the in-frame ones, dropping some. The data hold 250,000 to 300,000 clones, with about nine tenths observed a single time. The material sequenced was PBMCs or T cells enriched from blood (not recorded which). The source is a woman aged 40 to 49 who had recovered from COVID-19.

This CDR3 is CASSYSWDTTYEQYF. The CDR3 region has the DNA TGTGCCAGCAGTTACAGCTGGGACACTACCTACGAGCAGTACTTC. The chain joins TRBV6-5 to TRBJ2-7, with D possibly TRBD1 on 6 matching bases. This CDR3 region has 15 residues. Germline lookup yields CDR1 MNHEY and CDR2 SVGAGI. Trimming took 2 bases from V and 2 from J, leaving 13 bases between them.

The chain uses TRBV6-5 and TRBJ1-1; D not resolved. The V end was cut by 6 bases, the J end by 0 bases, with 8 bases between. Germline V gene data show CDR1 as MNHEY and CDR2 as SVGAGI. CDR3 length: 13 amino acids. CDR3 coding DNA: TGTGCCAGCAGACAGCCGCTGAACACTGAAGCTTTCTTT. Translation: CASRQPLNTEAFF.

The chain uses TRBV27 and TRBJ1-2; weak D call: TRBD1 (5 bases). The CDR3 runs to 14 residues. V shed 5 bases and J shed 4 bases, with 14 bases lying between them. The V gene's germline CDR1 is MNHEY and CDR2 SMNVEV (reference sequence). The CDR3 loop reads CASSRTQDFYGYTF. In DNA form, the CDR3 reads TGTGCCAGCAGTAGGACACAAGACTTCTATGGCTACACCTTC.

The chain uses TRBV7-2 and TRBJ2-1; 9 bases are shared with TRBD2. The germline V gene has CDR1 SGHTA and CDR2 FQGNSA. J was trimmed by 4 bases and V by 5 bases; bases with no gene match: 9. CDR3 length: 16 residues. The CDR3 region has the DNA TGTGCCAGCAGCCCAGGTAGCGGGGGACAGTACAATGAGCAGTTCTTC. It specifies CASSPGSGGQYNEQFF.

The rearrangement uses TRBV5-5 and TRBJ2-2, with D possibly TRBD2 on 7 matching bases. Germline CDR1 reads SGHKS; CDR2 reads YYEKEE (reference sequence). V shed 1 base and J shed 5 bases, with 18 bases lying between them. The CDR3 has 17 amino acids. The CDR3 reads CASSLPGGALNTGELFF. The CDR3 DNA is TGTGCCAGCAGCTTGCCGGGGGGCGCGTTAAATACCGGGGAGCTGTTTTTT.

This clone was seen only once. The V gene is TRBV7-3, the J gene TRBJ1-1; a possible D gene is TRBD1 (5 bases). Trimming pared 5 bases from V and 2 bases from J, leaving 12 bases between. The CDR3 totals 14 residues. Looked up from germline, CDR1 is SGHTA and CDR2 is FQGTGA. In DNA, the CDR3 is TGTGCCAGCAGCCCAGGACACGTCAACACTGAAGCTTTCTTT. Its translation: CASSPGHVNTEAFF.

V usage is TRBV19 and J usage is TRBJ1-2, with no clear D. The CDR3 loop spans 12 amino acids. Trimming left V 1 base short and J 13 bases short, with 13 bases between. The V gene's germline CDR1 is LNHDA and CDR2 SQIVND (reference sequence). This chain's CDR3 is CASSIAGGLATF. CDR3 coding DNA: TGTGCCAGTAGTATAGCCGGAGGATTGGCCACCTTC. Using reference TRBV19 and TRBJ1-2 for the parts outside the CDR3, the full variable domain is DGGITQSPKYLFRKEGQNVTLSCEQNLNHDAMYWYRQDPGQGLRLIYYSQIVNDFQKGDIAEGYSVSREKKESFPLTVTSAQKNPTAFYLCASSIAGGLATFGSGTRLTVV.

The chain combines TRBV7-8 with TRBJ1-6; the D is unclear. CDR1 and CDR2 (germline): SGHVS, FQNEAQ. With 5 bases removed from V and 6 bases from J, the gap between germline ends came to 5 bases. The CDR3 sequence is 12 residues long. The CDR3 DNA reads as TGTGCCAGCAGCCCCGTTAATTCACCCCTCCACTTT. It codes for CASSPVNSPLHF. The full variable domain, rest sourced from reference TRBV7-8 and TRBJ1-6, is GAGVSQSPRYKVAKRGQDVALRCDPISGHVSLFWYQQALGQGPEFLTYFQNEAQLDKSGLPSDRFFAERPEGSVSTLKIQRTQQEDSAVYLCASSPVNSPLHFGNGTRLTVT.

A single count supports this clone. The CDR3 DNA is TGCGCCAGCACCTCGGGTGGGGGGTCCTCCTACAATGAGCAGTTCTTC. Its protein is CASTSGGGSSYNEQFF. V usage is TRBV5-1 and J usage is TRBJ2-1; D is perhaps TRBD2 (6 bases). The CDR3 is 16 residues long. Germline values: CDR1 SGHRS, CDR2 YFSETQ. The V and J ends lost 6 bases and 0 bases respectively, with 16 bases between them.

This chain links TRBV7-8 with TRBJ2-1; 9 bases match TRBD2. Looked up from germline, CDR1 is SGHVS and CDR2 is FQNEAQ. With V trimmed by 6 bases and J by 2 bases, 5 bases remained unmatched. CDR3 length: 15 amino acids. The CDR3: CASRPRGGPYNEQFF. In nucleotides, the CDR3 is TGTGCCAGCAGGCCGCGGGGGGGCCCCTACAATGAGCAGTTCTTC.

The rearrangement joins TRBV18 to TRBJ1-2; D remains ambiguous. The CDR3 contains 15 residues. Trimming removed 1 base from V and 8 bases from J, with 17 bases in between. Germline loops: CDR1 KGHSH, CDR2 LQKENI. The CDR3 sequence: CASSPLREGLRGYTF. The DNA of the CDR3 is TGTGCCAGCTCACCACTTAGGGAGGGCCTCAGGGGCTACACCTTC.

The chain is built from TRBV6-5 and TRBJ1-1; TRBD1 might be the D (5 bases). The length of the CDR3 is 13 residues. Trimming pared 10 bases from V and 0 bases from J, leaving 12 bases between. Germline V CDR1 and CDR2: MNHEY, SVGAGI. CDR3 region: CATQTDMNTEAFF. CDR3 coding DNA: TGTGCCACCCAGACAGATATGAACACTGAAGCTTTCTTT.